Listed below are T cell receptor beta chains from one sample, sequenced in a study of cytomegalovirus exposure and HLA in healthy donors. Clones were read by immunoSEQ multiplex PCR, and TCRdb kept only the in-frame ones, dropping some. Among 150,000 to 200,000 clones listed, approximately 79% were seen once. Sequencing was done on a sample of PBMCs. The receptor source for this set is a man aged 40-49 years in good health and CMV-seropositive. The CDR3 runs from the conserved cysteine through the conserved F or W. The D gene is left open where the match is weak. Clone sizes are given selectively: once, few, many, or a class where the clone is expanded.

TRBJ2-7,NA,TRBV7-6,NA,CASSLARDSAYEQYF,TGTGCCAGCAGCTTAGCTCGAGACTCAGCCTACGAGCAGTACTTC
TRBJ1-5,NA,TRBV5-6,NA,CASSLGRGGQPQHF,TGTGCCAGCAGCTTGGGAAGGGGCGGCCAGCCCCAGCATTTT
TRBJ1-1,NA,TRBV6-5,NA,CASSYSSRGTNTEAFF,TGTGCCAGCAGTTACTCGTCTCGGGGGACGAACACTGAAGCTTTCTTT
TRBJ2-5,TRBD2,TRBV4-3,NA,CASSQDGRGGGTQYF,TGCGCCAGCAGCCAAGACGGGCGGGGGGGCGGGACCCAGTACTTC
TRBJ2-1,NA,TRBV7-9,NA,CASSTRSLSYNEQFF,TGTGCCAGCAGCACCCGATCCCTATCCTACAATGAGCAGTTCTTC
TRBJ1-4,TRBD1,TRBV5-8,NA,CASSRTGGNEKLFF,TGTGCCAGCAGCAGGACAGGGGGCAACGAAAAACTGTTTTTT
TRBJ1-2,NA,TRBV6-1,NA,CASPRPGVPSEGYTF,TGTGCCAGCCCACGACCCGGGGTTCCTTCAGAAGGCTACACCTTC
TRBJ2-7,TRBD1,TRBV5-1,NA,CASSSGTGWYEQYF,TGCGCCAGCAGCTCCGGGACAGGGTGGTACGAGCAGTACTTC
TRBJ2-7,NA,TRBV5-6,NA,CASSFSAGGYEQYF,TGTGCCAGCAGCTTCAGCGCAGGGGGGTACGAGCAGTACTTC
TRBJ1-2,NA,TRBV7-2,NA,CASSLAREDYGYTF,TGTGCCAGCAGCTTAGCGAGGGAGGACTATGGCTACACCTTC
TRBJ2-3,TRBD1,TRBV4-3,NA,CASSRDRTFTDTQYF,TGCGCCAGCAGCCGGGACAGAACCTTTACAGATACGCAGTATTTT
TRBJ2-5,TRBD1,TRBV7-2,NA,CASSIGTGGSQETQYF,TGTGCCAGCAGCATCGGGACAGGGGGCTCCCAAGAGACCCAGTACTTC
TRBJ1-3,NA,TRBV6-5,NA,CATSRNSGNTIYF,TGTGCCACCTCGAGGAACTCTGGAAACACCATATATTTT
TRBJ2-3,NA,TRBV7-3,once,CASSLEGTQYF,TGTGCCAGCAGCTTAGAGGGTACGCAGTATTTT
TRBJ2-7,TRBD1,TRBV7-3,NA,CASSRQGTGEQYF,TGTGCCAGCAGCCGACAGGGAACGGGCGAGCAGTACTTC
TRBJ1-2,TRBD1,TRBV6-5,NA,CASSSLTGGGYGYTF,TGTGCCAGCAGCTCCTTGACAGGGGGAGGCTATGGCTACACCTTC
TRBJ2-5,NA,TRBV6-5,NA,CASSYSGGRETQYF,TGTGCCAGCAGTTACTCGGGGGGTCGGGAGACCCAGTACTTC
TRBJ1-1,NA,TRBV12-1,NA,CASSLQGAHTEAFF,TGTGCCAGCAGCTTACAGGGGGCCCACACTGAAGCTTTCTTT